Sequencing of this TCR beta chain was carried out in a study of T cells in Graves' hyperthyroidism and ophthalmopathy. Study conclusions and caveats: Clonotypes that were expanded in thyroid above 0.001 mostly appeared in blood too.

This clonotype was detected only a few times. Its target is not known. The CDR3 loop spans 16 amino acids. The junction had 13 bases not matched to a gene; V was cut back by 3 bases and J by 8 bases. CDR1 is MNHEY, CDR2 SMNVEV, per germline (reference sequence). RNA transcripts were the template for amplifying TCR beta CDR3 regions. The HTBI primer set was used in a first-round RT-PCR of the TCR CDR3. Each CDR3 protein is one row after TCRdb ran MiXCR on the multiplex PCR reads. The sample has hundreds of thousands of distinct CDR3 sequences, 14% seen once. Diagnosis relied on clinical symptoms, serum thyroxine and TRAb, thyroid ultrasound and orbital computed tomography.

The V and J genes are TRBV27 and TRBJ2-4; TRBD1 agrees at 7 bases. The receptor was isolated from a woman under 30 with Graves' hyperthyroidism. The sample was blood. The CDR3: CASSFDGKQGLDIQYF. CDR3 sequence (DNA): TGTGCCAGCAGTTTTGACGGGAAACAGGGGCTAGACATTCAGTACTTC.